This record looks at one TCR beta chain sequence and its context. Its antigen is undetermined. The data were taken from a study of T cell repertoires in cytomegalovirus infection. For the study at large: TCR beta signatures that were public indicated CMV infection and matching HLA type. Study-wide findings and caveats: HLA-C-restricted CMV clonotypes gave the most frequent clonotype in two of eight donors. Of the TCR beta families, the public ones yielded a cumulative frequency that identified carriers of CMV plus the relevant HLA.

The V segment lost 7 bases and the J segment 3 bases; nucleotides outside the gene matches: 5. CDR3 length: 13 residues. Germline values: CDR1 MGHDK, CDR2 SYGVNS. TCRdb recomputed calls from the reads with MiXCR, one row per CDR3 protein. This sample has more than 150,000 distinct CDR3 sequences, with approximately 19% found just once. The receptor was derived from a human donor in good health (CMV status not recorded). Some clones in this sample may be carry-over from other donors' samples. This chain uses TRBV25-1 with TRBJ1-1; 7 nucleotides agree with TRBD1. Source material: PBMCs. CDR3 in amino acids: CASTGTEHTEAFF. The CDR3 DNA reads TGTGCCAGCACCGGGACAGAGCACACTGAAGCTTTCTTT.